Many counts were recorded for the clone carrying this TCR beta chain. Its antigen is currently unknown. Samples came from axillary lymph nodes draining the breast cancer. This sample is drawn from a study of breast tumors, draining lymph nodes, adjacent tissues. TCRdb re-derived calls from the multiplex PCR reads in MiXCR, one entry per CDR3 protein. There are over 200,000 distinct CDR3 sequences in the sample; less than 40% occur only once, and 1.4% lies in the top ten. Looked up from germline, CDR1 is KGHDR and CDR2 is SFDVKD. The CDR3 length is 15 residues. Trimming took 9 bases from V and 0 from J, leaving 17 bases between them. Overall study results and limits: Luminal-like breast cancer showed significantly higher tumor–nontumor repertoire similarity than basal-like. The data were judged consistent with most tumor T cells coming from lymph node and expanding in tumor. Tumor T cell lymph node origin was a supported hypothesis, not proven. Tumor repertoires ranked between lymph nodes and nontumor tissue in diversity, with V and J gene preferences.

The receptor's source is a female donor with breast cancer. Some clones in this sample may be carry-over from other donors' samples. The chain links TRBV24-1 to TRBJ2-7; D remains unclear. The sample consisted of axillary lymph node tissue. CDR3 residues: CATSERIPSSYEQYF. The CDR3 nucleotides are TGTGCCACCTCCGAAAGGATTCCTAGCTCCTACGAGCAGTACTTC.